Listed here are 9 T cell receptor beta chains from one sample, sequenced in a study of siplizumab effects on memory and regulatory T cells. The table came from immunoSEQ multiplex PCR; TCRdb's copy has only in-frame clones and leaves some out. The sample lists roughly 100,000 clones; under 95% were seen once. Source material: CD4+ T cells sorted from blood. Source of these receptors: a human donor in good health.

The V call is TRBV27, the J call TRBJ2-5, with 10 bases identical to TRBD1. J was trimmed by 4 bases and V by 4 bases; bases with no gene match: 3. Germline V lookup: CDR1 MNHEY, CDR2 SMNVEV (reference sequence). The CDR3 has 14 amino acids. The DNA of the CDR3 is TGTGCCAGCAGTTCTAGGACAGGGGGAGAGACCCAGTACTTC. Its protein product is CASSSRTGGETQYF.

CDR3 residues: CAWSPFYPSYEQYF. CDR3 coding DNA: TGTGCCTGGAGTCCTTTCTATCCCTCCTACGAGCAGTACTTC. This chain joins TRBV30 and TRBJ2-7; D is undetermined. V was pared by 2 bases and J by 0 bases, with 11 bases between. This CDR3 has 14 amino acids. Germline V gives CDR1 GTSNPN, CDR2 SVGIG (reference sequence).

The chain couples TRBV15 to TRBJ2-7, with 10 bases fitting TRBD1. This CDR3 is built from 14 residues. Germline CDR1 reads LNHNV; CDR2 reads YYDKDF (reference sequence). V shed 6 bases, J shed 5 bases, and the junction held 7 bases outside the gene matches. CDR3 DNA: TGTGCCACCAGAACCGGGACAGGGGCTGACGAGCAGTACTTC. The encoded protein is CATRTGTGADEQYF.

This clone was recorded only once. This chain joins TRBV28 and TRBJ2-1, with D tentatively TRBD2 (6 bases). The germline V and J ends were trimmed by 6 bases and 2 bases, with 11 bases remaining between them. Germline loops: CDR1 MDHEN, CDR2 SYDVKM. This CDR3 is 14 amino acids long. CDR3 sequence: CASRSGGTYNEQFF. CDR3 DNA: TGTGCCAGCAGATCCGGGGGAACCTACAATGAGCAGTTCTTC.

For the CDR3, the DNA is TGTGCCAGCAGCTCCTACGACGGTGAGCAGTACTTC. Its protein is CASSSYDGEQYF. The chain has TRBV5-4 and TRBJ2-7; D call uncertain. The CDR3 runs 12 residues. Deletions cut 3 bases from V and 7 bases from J, with 11 bases between. Germline assignment: CDR1 SGHNT and CDR2 YYREEE (reference sequence).

CDR3 protein: CASSLAPNTEAFF. The CDR3 DNA reads as TGTGCCAGCAGCTTAGCACCGAACACTGAAGCTTTCTTT. This rearrangement joins TRBV11-3 to TRBJ1-1; no clear D gene. CDR1 SGHNT and CDR2 YENEEA come from the germline V gene. V was shortened by 1 base and J by 1 base, with 4 bases between the two germline ends. This CDR3 region has 13 residues. Supplemented by reference TRBV11-3 and TRBJ1-1, the full variable domain reads EAGVVQSPRYKIIEKKQPVAFWCNPISGHNTLYWYLQNLGQGPELLIRYENEEAVDDSQLPKDRFSAERLKGVDSTLKIQPAELGDSAVYLCASSLAPNTEAFFGQGTRLTVV.

V gene TRBV6-1 combines with J gene TRBJ1-3; 8 positions agree with TRBD1. This CDR3 has 14 amino acids. V trimming: 4 bases; J trimming: 4 bases; junction bases outside the gene matches: 3. The germline V gene has CDR1 MNHNS and CDR2 SASEGT. The CDR3 spells CASSARDRGNTIYF. The CDR3 DNA reads as TGTGCCAGCAGTGCCCGGGACAGGGGAAACACCATATATTTT.

V and J are TRBV19 and TRBJ2-5; D is perhaps TRBD1 or TRBD2 (5 bases each). The germline V and J ends were trimmed by 3 bases and 5 bases, with 10 bases remaining between them. Germline lookup yields CDR1 LNHDA and CDR2 SQIVND (reference sequence). This CDR3 is built from 13 residues. CDR3 sequence (DNA): TGTGCCAGTAGTATTATTGAGGGGGAGACCCAGTACTTC. This sequence encodes CASSIIEGETQYF. The full variable domain, in which reference TRBV19 and TRBJ2-5 provide the parts outside the CDR3, is DGGITQSPKYLFRKEGQNVTLSCEQNLNHDAMYWYRQDPGQGLRLIYYSQIVNDFQKGDIAEGYSVSREKKESFPLTVTSAQKNPTAFYLCASSIIEGETQYFGPGTRLLVL.

This CDR3 reads CAIQPGSEETQYF. CDR3 bases: TGTGCCATCCAGCCGGGAAGTGAAGAGACCCAGTACTTC. The chain combines TRBV10-3 with TRBJ2-5; a possible D gene is TRBD2 (5 bases). Trimming pared 8 bases from V and 3 bases from J, leaving 13 bases between. This CDR3 region has 13 residues. Germline CDR1 ENHRY, CDR2 SYGVKD.